Listed here are 28 T cell receptor beta chains from one sample, sequenced in a study of chronic HIV infection and antiretroviral therapy. TCRdb re-derived calls from the 5' RACE reads in MiXCR, one entry per CDR3 protein. The data hold around 30,000 distinct CDR3 sequences, with about 9.7% observed a single time. Source material: peripheral blood. The receptors were sampled from an adult who had HIV and had not received antiretroviral therapy, or was an uninfected healthy control (not recorded which).

Many counts were recorded for this clonotype. The V gene is TRBV7-2, the J gene TRBJ2-3; no firm D call. Germline CDR1 SGHTA, CDR2 FQGNSA. V was trimmed by 2 bases and J by 1 base, leaving 4 bases between them. There are 13 residues in the CDR3. The CDR3 region is CASSLMGTDTQYF. For the CDR3, the DNA is TGTGCCAGCAGCTTAATGGGCACAGATACGCAGTATTTT.

The table lists this clonotype with a few counts. V and J are TRBV9 and TRBJ2-3; D is possibly TRBD2 (6 bases). With 4 bases removed from V and 6 bases from J, the gap between germline ends came to 18 bases. Germline V gene lookup returns CDR1 SGDLS and CDR2 YYNGEE. The CDR3 length is 15 residues. This CDR3 is CASSSDTSPRDTQYF. In DNA, the CDR3 is TGTGCCAGCAGCTCCGATACTAGCCCCCGTGATACGCAGTATTTT.

This clonotype was counted a few times. V gene TRBV5-1 combines with J gene TRBJ2-1; 10 nucleotides match TRBD2. The ends lost 0 bases at V and 5 bases at J; junction bases unmatched: 5. CDR1 is SGHRS and CDR2 is YFSETQ in the germline V gene. This CDR3 spans 16 amino acids. CDR3 region: CASSLGLAGVHNEQFF. DNA for the CDR3: TGCGCCAGCAGCTTGGGGCTAGCGGGAGTCCACAATGAGCAGTTCTTC. The whole variable domain, filled in from reference TRBV5-1 and TRBJ2-1, reads KAGVTQTPRYLIKTRGQQVTLSCSPISGHRSVSWYQQTPGQGLQFLFEYFSETQRNKGNFPGRFSGRQFSNSRSEMNVSTLELGDSALYLCASSLGLAGVHNEQFFGPGTRLTVL.

This clonotype has a count of ten or more. The rearrangement uses TRBV10-3 and TRBJ2-3; 11 bases line up with TRBD2. Germline lookup yields CDR1 ENHRY and CDR2 SYGVKD. Trimming removed 8 bases from V and 6 bases from J; junction bases left unmatched: 4. The CDR3 sequence is 13 residues long. The CDR3 loop is CAILAGGQDTQYF. The DNA of the CDR3 is TGTGCCATCCTAGCGGGAGGTCAGGATACGCAGTATTTT.

This clonotype was seen many times. This chain joins TRBV12-3 or TRBV12-4 and TRBJ1-1, with 8 bases aligning to TRBD1. V lost 6 bases to trimming and J lost 0 bases; unmatched junction nucleotides: 9. This CDR3 contains 16 residues. CDR3 in DNA: TGTGCCAGCAGGGTTACGACAGGGGCGTTGAACACTGAAGCTTTCTTT. It codes for CASRVTTGALNTEAFF.

J is TRBJ1-4 and V is TRBV4-1; TRBD1 is a possible D gene (5 bases). The V end lost 3 bases, the J end lost 5 bases, and 10 bases lay between the germline ends. The germline CDR1 and CDR2 sequences are MGHRA and YSYEKL. The CDR3 has 14 amino acids. The CDR3 sequence: CASSQVRQNEKLFF. DNA for the CDR3: TGCGCCAGCAGCCAGGTCCGACAGAATGAAAAACTGTTTTTT.

This sequence joins TRBV11-2 and TRBJ1-1; 7 bases match TRBD1. There are 18 residues in the CDR3. The ends lost 5 bases at V and 0 bases at J; junction bases unmatched: 15. Germline assignment: CDR1 SGHAT and CDR2 FQNNGV. CDR3 DNA sequence: TGTGCCAGCAGCCCGTCACAGGGGACAGTTTCTTTGAACACTGAAGCTTTCTTT. Translating it yields CASSPSQGTVSLNTEAFF. Full variable domain (outside the CDR3, taken from reference TRBV11-2 and TRBJ1-1): EAGVAQSPRYKIIEKRQSVAFWCNPISGHATLYWYQQILGQGPKLLIQFQNNGVVDDSQLPKDRFSAERLKGVDSTLKIQPAKLEDSAVYLCASSPSQGTVSLNTEAFFGQGTRLTVV.

Points on this clonotype: A clone one base away is much larger, so this may be a read error. The chain combines TRBV27 with TRBJ2-7; the match to TRBD1 covers 7 bases. The CDR3 runs 15 residues. Germline values: CDR1 MNHEY, CDR2 SMNVEV (reference sequence). The J segment lost 3 bases and the V segment lost 5 bases, leaving 10 bases of the junction unmatched. The CDR3 spells CASSLRDSARYEQYF. Here the CDR3 DNA reads TGTGCCAGCAGTCTCCGGGACAGTGCCCGCTACGAGCAGTACTTC.

The rearrangement links TRBV6-2 or TRBV6-3 to TRBJ1-1; no clear D gene. The CDR3 consists of 14 residues. In germline, CDR1 is MNHEY, CDR2 SVGEGT. Trimming removed 0 bases at V and 8 bases at J, with 13 bases between. CDR3 protein: CASSYSGVHIEAFF. Here the CDR3 DNA reads TGTGCCAGCAGTTACTCTGGGGTTCATATAGAAGCTTTCTTT.

This clonotype was counted ten times or more. The CDR3 here is CASSSGLAGGPTRTDTQYF. The DNA of the CDR3 is TGTGCCAGCAGCTCGGGACTAGCGGGGGGGCCAACTCGCACAGATACGCAGTATTTT. This chain links TRBV4-2 with TRBJ2-3, with 16 bases aligning to TRBD2. Germline V gene sequence: CDR1 LGHNA, CDR2 YNFKEQ. V lost 5 bases to trimming and J lost 1 base; unmatched junction nucleotides: 9. This CDR3 is 19 amino acids long.

The chain couples TRBV9 to TRBJ1-1, with 10 bases matching TRBD1. The CDR3 contains 15 residues. Germline V lookup: CDR1 SGDLS, CDR2 YYNGEE. J gave up 3 bases and V 3 bases, and 5 bases lay outside the gene matches. The CDR3, as DNA: TGTGCCAGCAGCGCGACAGGGGGCCTTTACACTGAAGCTTTCTTT. It is translated as CASSATGGLYTEAFF.

This clonotype was seen repeatedly, ten times or more. The chain combines TRBV20-1 with TRBJ2-3, with 8 positions matching TRBD1. The germline gives CDR1 DFQATT, CDR2 SNEGSKA (reference sequence). Germline trimming cut 0 bases from V and 5 bases from J; bases unmatched to any gene: 7. This CDR3 is 15 amino acids long. The CDR3 bases are TGCAGTGCTAGAGACTTCAGGGGGCGTCAAGATACGCAGTATTTT. Translation gives CSARDFRGRQDTQYF.

This clonotype was counted a few times. The chain couples TRBV15 to TRBJ2-2; the D gene could be TRBD1 or TRBD2 (5 bases each). The V and J ends lost 3 bases and 2 bases respectively, with 13 bases between them. Germline loops: CDR1 LNHNV, CDR2 YYDKDF (reference sequence). CDR3 length equals 16 residues. The CDR3 sequence is CATSRWDGVNTGELFF. CDR3 in DNA: TGTGCCACCAGCAGGTGGGACGGAGTAAACACCGGGGAGCTGTTTTTT. The full variable domain, with the rest looked up from reference TRBV15 and TRBJ2-2, is DAMVIQNPRYQVTQFGKPVTLSCSQTLNHNVMYWYQQKSSQAPKLLFHYYDKDFNNEADTPDNFQSRRPNTSFCFLDIRSPGLGDTAMYLCATSRWDGVNTGELFFGEGSRLTVL.

This clonotype was observed a few times. The V call is TRBV20-1, the J call TRBJ2-7, with 7 bases identical to TRBD2. The CDR3 totals 15 residues. Germline V gives CDR1 DFQATT, CDR2 SNEGSKA (reference sequence). V lost 3 bases and J lost 4; bases outside the gene matches: 12. The CDR3 DNA is TGCAGTGCTAGCCCCCAGCGGGGTACCGGATACGAGCAGTACTTC. Translating it yields CSASPQRGTGYEQYF.

In this sample, this clonotype turned up many times. The chain uses TRBV7-6 and TRBJ2-3; D is unclear. Trimming took off 3 bases at V and 0 bases at J, with 10 bases between the two ends. The CDR3 runs 15 residues. The V gene's germline CDR1 is SGHVS and CDR2 FNYEAQ. The CDR3 reads CASSFQLTSTDTQYF. Written as DNA, the CDR3 is TGTGCCAGCAGCTTTCAACTAACTAGCACAGATACGCAGTATTTT.

The V and J genes are TRBV27 and TRBJ2-7; D may be TRBD1 (6 bases). CDR1 and CDR2 from the germline V gene are MNHEY and SMNVEV (reference sequence). Trimming left V 10 bases short and J 6 bases short, with 10 bases between. This CDR3 has 10 residues. The CDR3 bases are TGTGCCACCTACAGGGCCGAGCAGTACTTC. Protein product: CATYRAEQYF.

This clonotype was seen many times. The CDR3 sequence is CSARDWVKGQEGEQFF. The DNA of the CDR3 is TGCAGTGCTAGAGATTGGGTGAAGGGGCAAGAAGGTGAGCAGTTCTTC. This sequence joins TRBV20-1 and TRBJ2-1; D is possibly TRBD1 (5 bases). Trimming took 0 bases from V and 9 from J, leaving 21 bases between them. Looked up from germline, CDR1 is DFQATT and CDR2 is SNEGSKA (reference sequence). The length of the CDR3 is 16 residues.

This clonotype was counted between two and nine times. The chain recombines TRBV29-1 with TRBJ2-7; maybe TRBD2 (6 bases). CDR3 length: 14 residues. The V and J ends lost 0 bases and 0 bases respectively, with 9 bases between them. Germline CDR1 reads SQVTM; CDR2 reads ANQGSEA. The CDR3 protein is CSVEDREDSYEQYF. The DNA of the CDR3 is TGCAGCGTTGAAGACAGGGAGGACTCCTACGAGCAGTACTTC.

This clonotype was counted many times. The chain combines TRBV2 with TRBJ1-3; the D gene is possibly TRBD1 (5 bases). V lost 6 bases and J lost 4, with 16 bases in between. CDR3 length: 15 amino acids. Germline CDR1 reads SNHLY; CDR2 reads FYNNEI. The DNA of the CDR3 is TGTGCCAGCAGCCCCCTTCAGGGAGCCGGAAACACCATATATTTT. Translation: CASSPLQGAGNTIYF. Full variable domain (missing parts from reference TRBV2 and TRBJ1-3): EPEVTQTPSHQVTQMGQEVILRCVPISNHLYFYWYRQILGQKVEFLVSFYNNEISEKSEIFDDQFSVERPDGSNFTLKIRSTKLEDSAMYFCASSPLQGAGNTIYFGEGSWLTVV.

This clonotype was observed a handful of times. The chain joins TRBV7-9 to TRBJ2-7; no reliable D call. Germline lookup yields CDR1 SEHNR and CDR2 FQNEAQ (reference sequence). The CDR3 has 12 amino acids. The V end lost 1 base, the J end lost 9 bases, and 10 bases lay between the germline ends. CDR3 loop: CASSLGSLGQYF. The CDR3 nucleotides are TGTGCCAGCAGCTTAGGGTCCCTCGGGCAGTACTTC.

V usage is TRBV29-1 and J usage is TRBJ2-1, with TRBD1 identical over 7 bases. Germline V gives CDR1 SQVTM, CDR2 ANQGSEA. After removal of 7 bases from V and 6 bases from J, the junction contained 9 bases not matched to a gene. There are 13 residues in the CDR3. CDR3 sequence: CSAARTGINEQFF. For the CDR3, the DNA is TGCAGCGCCGCCCGGACAGGCATCAATGAGCAGTTCTTC.

Ten or more counts support this clonotype. The rearrangement uses TRBV6-2 or TRBV6-3 and TRBJ2-1, with D unclear. The CDR3 is made up of 14 amino acids. V dropped 0 bases and J dropped 7 bases, with 10 bases sitting between them. Germline lookup yields CDR1 MNHEY and CDR2 SVGEGT. The CDR3, as DNA: TGTGCCAGCAGTTACTCGCAGGAAGCAAATGAGCAGTTCTTC. It codes for CASSYSQEANEQFF.

This clonotype has a count of ten or more. The V call is TRBV12-3 or TRBV12-4, the J call TRBJ2-7; 7 nucleotides agree with TRBD1. The CDR3 runs to 15 residues. Trimming took 5 bases from V and 0 from J; bases not matched to a gene: 7. CDR3 sequence: CASSHHRGLSYEQYF. As DNA, the CDR3 is TGTGCCAGCAGTCATCACAGGGGCCTCTCCTACGAGCAGTACTTC.

This clonotype was seen many times. J is TRBJ2-2 and V is TRBV28, with unresolved D. Trimming shortened V by 7 bases and J by 2 bases, and 14 bases separated the two germline ends. CDR1 and CDR2 (germline): MDHEN, SYDVKM. The CDR3 loop spans 15 amino acids. Written as DNA, the CDR3 is TGTGCCAGCACCATGAGGCGGAGCAACACCGGGGAGCTGTTTTTT. Encoded protein: CASTMRRSNTGELFF.

This clonotype was detected ten times or more. This chain links TRBV20-1 with TRBJ2-2; D ambiguous. The germline gives CDR1 DFQATT, CDR2 SNEGSKA (reference sequence). The CDR3 is made up of 16 amino acids. The V end lost 0 bases, the J end lost 2 bases, and 13 bases lay between the germline ends. DNA of the CDR3: TGCAGTGCTAGAGATCCTTTCCGGATAAACACCGGGGAGCTGTTTTTT. Its translation: CSARDPFRINTGELFF.

This clonotype was counted between two and nine times. This rearrangement joins TRBV10-3 to TRBJ2-7; possible D gene TRBD2, 6 bases. The V gene's germline CDR1 is ENHRY and CDR2 SYGVKD. The CDR3 runs to 12 residues. Trimming took off 10 bases at V and 2 bases at J, with 12 bases between the two ends. Written as DNA, the CDR3 is TGTGCCACGGACGGAGGGCCCTACGAGCAGTACTTC. The encoded protein is CATDGGPYEQYF.

As regards this clonotype: This sequence may be a read error, since a much larger clone differs from it by one base. The chain joins TRBV29-1 to TRBJ2-7; D may match TRBD1 or TRBD2 (5 bases each). V was pared by 4 bases and J by 5 bases, with 15 bases between. The CDR3 is 13 amino acids. From germline, CDR1 is SQVTM and CDR2 ANQGSEA. The CDR3 protein is CSVGVRDEDEQYF. CDR3 coding DNA: TGCAGCGTTGGGGTCAGGGACGAGGACGAGCAGTACTTC.

This chain joins TRBV6-5 and TRBJ1-5; D not certain. Trimming removed 5 bases at V and 4 bases at J, with 6 bases between. CDR1 is MNHEY and CDR2 is SVGAGI in the germline V gene. The CDR3 runs 12 residues. CDR3 loop: CASSNPNQPQHF. The CDR3 bases are TGTGCCAGCAGTAACCCTAATCAGCCCCAGCATTTT.